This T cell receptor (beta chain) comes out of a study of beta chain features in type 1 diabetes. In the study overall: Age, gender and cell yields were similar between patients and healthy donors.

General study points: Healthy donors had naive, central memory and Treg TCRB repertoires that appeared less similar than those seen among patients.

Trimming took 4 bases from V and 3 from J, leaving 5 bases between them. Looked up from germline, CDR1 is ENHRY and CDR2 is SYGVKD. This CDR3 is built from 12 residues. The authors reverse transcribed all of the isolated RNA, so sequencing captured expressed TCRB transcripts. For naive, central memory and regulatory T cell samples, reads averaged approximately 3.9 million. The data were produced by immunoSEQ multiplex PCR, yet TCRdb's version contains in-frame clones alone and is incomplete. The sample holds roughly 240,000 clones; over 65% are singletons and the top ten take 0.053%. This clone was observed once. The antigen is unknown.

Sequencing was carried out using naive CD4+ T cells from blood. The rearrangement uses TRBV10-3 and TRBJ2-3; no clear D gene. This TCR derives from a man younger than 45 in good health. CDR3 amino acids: CAISARTDTQYF. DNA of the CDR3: TGTGCCATCAGTGCCCGAACAGATACGCAGTATTTT.